The 20 T cell receptor beta chains below were found in one sample sequenced in a study of identical twins. MiXCR, run by TCRdb on the 5' RACE reads, gives a single entry per CDR3 protein. This sample has roughly 230,000 distinct CDR3 sequences, with about 9% found just once. Another study also made use of these data, one on yellow fever vaccine responses in identical twins.

Input material: CD8+ T cells sorted from blood. The receptors derive from a young woman in good health.

This clonotype was counted between two and nine times. The genes are TRBV11-2 and TRBJ2-7, with D possibly TRBD1 on 6 matching bases. The CDR3 covers 15 residues. CDR1 is SGHAT, CDR2 FQNNGV, per germline. V lost 4 bases and J 4 bases, leaving 17 bases between the germline ends. The CDR3 DNA follows: TGTGCCAGCAGCTCCCAGGGGTTCGCTCCTTACGAGCAGTACTTC. Protein sequence: CASSSQGFAPYEQYF.

This clonotype appeared many times. The rearrangement uses TRBV3-1 and TRBJ2-7, with 9 bases fitting TRBD2. The germline CDR1 and CDR2 sequences are LGHDT and YNNKEL (reference sequence). This CDR3 spans 15 amino acids. Trimming took 1 base from V and 2 from J; bases not matched to a gene: 3. In DNA form, the CDR3 reads TGTGCCAGCAGCCAAGTTAGCGGGAGCCCCTACGAGCAGTACTTC. This codes for CASSQVSGSPYEQYF.

This clonotype was observed many times. This rearrangement joins TRBV15 to TRBJ2-3; TRBD1 is a possible D gene (5 bases). Trimming took 0 bases from V and 0 from J, leaving 10 bases between them. In germline, CDR1 is LNHNV, CDR2 YYDKDF (reference sequence). The CDR3 is made up of 16 amino acids. The CDR3 DNA follows: TGTGCCACCAGCAGAGAAAAGGGGAAAAGCACAGATACGCAGTATTTT. It codes for CATSREKGKSTDTQYF.

This clonotype was counted between two and nine times. The gene calls are TRBV6-5 and TRBJ2-7; TRBD1 is a possible D gene (6 bases). Germline V gene lookup returns CDR1 MNHEY and CDR2 SVGAGI. The V and J ends lost 0 bases and 4 bases respectively, with 10 bases between them. The CDR3 is 14 amino acids. The CDR3 loop reads CASSYSGQLYEQYF. The DNA for the CDR3 is TGTGCCAGCAGTTACTCAGGACAGCTATACGAGCAGTACTTC.

This clonotype was observed at least ten times. The J gene is TRBJ1-2, the V gene TRBV20-1; no firm D call. CDR1 DFQATT and CDR2 SNEGSKA come from the germline V gene (reference sequence). This CDR3 spans 14 amino acids. Trimming pared 0 bases from V and 3 bases from J, leaving 11 bases between. CDR3 amino acids: CSAREAGLDYGYTF. Written as DNA, the CDR3 is TGCAGTGCTAGAGAGGCGGGGTTGGACTATGGCTACACCTTC.

This clonotype was picked up a small number of times. The chain combines TRBV7-9 with TRBJ2-6; D gene ambiguous. Trimming cost V 1 base and J 4 bases, with 5 bases left between them. This CDR3 spans 14 amino acids. Germline CDR1 SEHNR, CDR2 FQNEAQ (reference sequence). The CDR3 sequence: CASSLVAGANVLTF. As DNA, the CDR3 is TGTGCCAGCAGCTTAGTGGCCGGGGCCAACGTCCTGACTTTC.

The chain carries TRBV27 and TRBJ2-1; no clear D gene. This CDR3 contains 15 residues. CDR1 is MNHEY, CDR2 SMNVEV, per germline (reference sequence). The V end lost 2 bases, the J end lost 8 bases, and 16 bases lay between the germline ends. The CDR3 nucleotides are TGTGCCAGCAGTTTACGGGCAGGCGGCAACGATGAGCAGTTCTTC. It yields the protein CASSLRAGGNDEQFF.

The rearrangement uses TRBV11-2 and TRBJ2-1; 9 bases map to TRBD2. V gave up 4 bases and J gave up 6 bases; unmatched junction bases: 7. The CDR3 runs 15 residues. The germline gives CDR1 SGHAT, CDR2 FQNNGV. CDR3 DNA: TGTGCCAGCAGCTCCTTAGCGGGAGAGACCAATGAGCAGTTCTTC. Its translation is CASSSLAGETNEQFF.

CDR3 nucleotide sequence: TGTGCCAGCGCTGGGGAAGAGACCCAGTACTTC. Translation: CASAGEETQYF. The V gene is TRBV25-1, the J gene TRBJ2-5, with D unclear. This CDR3 has 11 amino acids. Looked up from germline, CDR1 is MGHDK and CDR2 is SYGVNS. Trimming cost V 8 bases and J 3 bases, with 7 bases left between them.

This clonotype was detected ten times or more. This chain uses TRBV29-1 with TRBJ2-7; the D gene is possibly TRBD2 (5 bases). V was trimmed by 4 bases and J by 5 bases, leaving 12 bases between them. There are 12 residues in the CDR3. Germline-derived CDR1 and CDR2 are SQVTM and ANQGSEA. CDR3 nucleotide sequence: TGCAGCGTTGCGGACTTCATCCACGAGCAGTACTTC. Its protein is CSVADFIHEQYF.

Note on this clonotype: A much larger clone lies one base from this, so it may be a read error. CDR3 coding DNA: TGTACCAGCAGTTTCTTTTTTGGTGAGGGCTCGGATGGCACAGATACGCAGTATTTT. Translation gives CTSSFFFGEGSDGTDTQYF. This chain joins TRBV2 and TRBJ2-3, with D perhaps matching TRBD2 (5 bases). Germline-derived CDR1 and CDR2 are SNHLY and FYNNEI. The CDR3 runs 19 residues.

This clonotype was seen many times. The gene calls are TRBV6-1 and TRBJ2-1, with a possible D match to TRBD2 (6 bases). V shed 6 bases and J shed 1 base, with 10 bases lying between them. Germline CDR1 reads MNHNS; CDR2 reads SASEGT. This CDR3 is built from 14 residues. As DNA, the CDR3 is TGTGCCAGCAGCGGGAGCGGTTCCTACAATGAGCAGTTCTTC. This translates into CASSGSGSYNEQFF.

This clonotype has ten or more counts. CDR3 DNA: TGTGCCAGCAGCCAAGGGAGAGGACCCTACAATGAGCAGTTCTTC. As protein: CASSQGRGPYNEQFF. The chain employs TRBV14 and TRBJ2-1, with D uncertain. With 1 base removed from V and 2 bases from J, the gap between germline ends came to 9 bases. Germline assignment: CDR1 SGHDN and CDR2 FVKESK. The CDR3 is 15 amino acids.

The chain combines TRBV5-1 with TRBJ1-5; D is ambiguous. V lost 1 base and J lost 3, with 5 bases in between. CDR3 length equals 13 residues. Germline V gene data show CDR1 as SGHRS and CDR2 as YFSETQ. The DNA for the CDR3 is TGCGCCAGCAGCTTGTGGCTCAATCAGCCCCAGCATTTT. Protein: CASSLWLNQPQHF. Looking up the rest from reference TRBV5-1 and TRBJ1-5 gives the full variable domain: KAGVTQTPRYLIKTRGQQVTLSCSPISGHRSVSWYQQTPGQGLQFLFEYFSETQRNKGNFPGRFSGRQFSNSRSEMNVSTLELGDSALYLCASSLWLNQPQHFGDGTRLSIL.

This clonotype was picked up many times. The V and J genes are TRBV7-8 and TRBJ2-1; 9 positions agree with TRBD1. J gave up 4 bases and V 5 bases, and 9 bases lay outside the gene matches. Per the germline V gene, CDR1 is SGHVS and CDR2 is FQNEAQ. The CDR3 length is 16 residues. The CDR3 region has the DNA TGTGCCAGCAGCATCACGGACAGGGGAGGATACAATGAGCAGTTCTTC. Its protein product is CASSITDRGGYNEQFF.

The chain is built from TRBV10-3 and TRBJ1-1; no reliable D call. Deletions cut 8 bases from V and 1 base from J, with 14 bases between. Per germline, CDR1 ENHRY and CDR2 SYGVKD. The CDR3 is 14 amino acids. The CDR3 DNA reads TGTGCCATCGGGGAGGGTAGACGGAACACTGAAGCTTTCTTT. It translates to CAIGEGRRNTEAFF.

The CDR3 bases are TGTGCCAGCCGCTATGACAGTTATAATTCACCCCTCCACTTT. Encoded protein: CASRYDSYNSPLHF. The chain couples TRBV7-9 to TRBJ1-6; a weak D match, TRBD1 (5 bases). Trimming stripped 8 bases from V and 4 bases from J, with 12 bases between. The CDR3 has 14 amino acids. The V gene's germline CDR1 is SEHNR and CDR2 FQNEAQ (reference sequence).

This clonotype was recorded a few times. Its ends do not fully match the called genes, so a read error is possible. DNA of the CDR3: TGTTCCAGCAGCCGCTCAGGGGATTCTAGCACAGATACGCAGTATTTT. Its translation: CSSSRSGDSSTDTQYF. The chain combines TRBV7-9 with TRBJ2-3; D is possibly TRBD1 (6 bases). This CDR3 has 16 residues. Germline lookup yields CDR1 SEHNR and CDR2 FQNEAQ (reference sequence).

This clonotype was detected a few times. The gene calls are TRBV29-1 and TRBJ2-7; D is undetermined. V was clipped by 0 bases and J by 0 bases, with 6 bases between them. CDR1 and CDR2 (germline): SQVTM, ANQGSEA. CDR3 length equals 13 residues. CDR3 coding DNA: TGCAGCGTTGAAGATCATCTCTCCTACGAGCAGTACTTC. Amino acid sequence: CSVEDHLSYEQYF.

The chain links TRBV20-1 to TRBJ2-3, with 16 bases that match TRBD2. The CDR3 is made up of 18 amino acids. The ends lost 6 bases at V and 3 bases at J; junction bases unmatched: 12. Germline V gene lookup returns CDR1 DFQATT and CDR2 SNEGSKA (reference sequence). CDR3 residues: CSATVPGLAGGQTDTQYF. CDR3 in DNA: TGCAGTGCCACCGTCCCGGGACTAGCGGGGGGGCAGACAGATACGCAGTATTTT.